This TCR beta chain was sequenced in a study of shared clonotypes between healthy human individuals (dated by TCRdb to the early 2020s). Study-wide context: The cohort included three men and a couple of women between 18 and 49 years of age. Per donor, three plates each were used for CD4 naive and CD4 memory, two for CD8 naive, and one for CD8 memory. Blood TCR repertoires of a handful of healthy adults were deeply sequenced to estimate repertoire size and the extent of clonotype sharing between individuals. Between about 0.85 and 8.9 billion PBMCs per donor were obtained by leukapheresis. Libraries were prepared and TCR repertoires were sequenced by different laboratories using diverse techniques, in order to increase sequencing depth and limit assay-specific biases. Findings and caveats that apply to the study as a whole: Compared with non-shared clonotypes, the clonotypes found in all four sorted-subset donors had higher generation probabilities. Larger estimated clonotype richness was generally found for naive subsets than for memory subsets. Pairwise subsampling indicated that sequencing depth was expected to affect the degree of clonotype sharing among donors. Because the study included only a small number of donors, the genetic and exposure-history diversity represented was limited. Sampling was restricted to blood, and TCR repertoires in tissue are likely to differ from TCR repertoires in blood. Rarefaction of sorted-subset datasets indicated incomplete sequencing despite the large sequencing depth. About 4.5% of naive CD4, around 3.5% of naive CD8, about 2.5% of memory CD4, and about 0.4% of memory CD8 clonotypes were shared across several donors.

Comment on this clone: This receptor's antigen is unknown. No much larger clonotype is one base removed from it; base qualities were not supplied. Other nucleotide sequences from this sample produce the same CDR3.

Using the deep immunoSEQ assay, multiplex PCR amplified TCR CDR3 regions from genomic DNA. Extracted genomic DNA from each cell subset was spread evenly across all wells of several immunoSEQ 96-well plates, with each plate serving as a replicate. For sorted subsets, each replicate PCR was loaded with 200 ng genomic DNA, equivalent to some 27,000 T cell genomes. Purified libraries were quantified with a Qubit 3.0 fluorometer, sized on a Bioanalyzer 2100, and re-quantified with the KAPA Library Quantification kit. Every immunoSEQ 96-well plate was sequenced on a dedicated single-read 150-cycle Illumina NextSeq 550 flow cell. In the source study's methods: The immunoSEQ output contained only junctional sequences without quality scores, so filtering could not match that applied to full-length reads. To assign V/J genes and CDR3, sequences were annotated against IMGT germline references using PyIR, a Python wrapper for IgBLAST v1.9. Reads were filtered out if the reads had weak V/J assignments (E-value above 1e-6), no CDR3, stop codons, out-of-frame junctions, or ambiguous translated residues. V3J clonotypes were defined as sequences sharing an identical inferred V gene, J gene, and CDR3 amino acid sequence. Percentage overlap between repertoires was computed as shared unique clonotypes divided by the size of the smaller repertoire. Richness of each repertoire was evaluated using RTK rarefaction, the Chao1 estimator, and Recon v2.1 estimates of unobserved clonotypes. Generation probabilities for all TCRbeta clonotypes obtained by the gDNA method from a few donors were computed using OLGA. TCRdb carries this immuneACCESS record with in-frame sequences only. Its versions omit some clonotypes, under half of them owing to an unresolved V gene in the studies checked, with the rest unexplained. D and trimming come from the DNA, and the V and J calls and clone size come from that table. Here the sample has nearly 2 million clones; about 94% occur a single time. Jointly, the top ten make up 1.2% of the sample.

CD8 naive samples were CD45RO-negative cells positively selected for CCR7, giving a CD45RA+CCR7+ population that excluded TemRA cells. The donors were healthy, HIV-negative adults who had no recently reported acute infections or vaccinations. All donors were Caucasian adults living in Nashville, Tennessee, USA. After blood collection by leukapheresis, PBMCs were isolated using Ficoll-Histopaque density gradient centrifugation and then cryopreserved in the vapor phase of liquid nitrogen. Analytical flow cytometry was used to check the purity and quantity of every magnetically sorted T cell population. Each sorted fraction had its genomic DNA isolated and then quantified by UV absorbance on a Nanodrop 2000c. Sequencing used naive CD8+ T cells sorted from blood. This sample's cell subset or site label indicates: CD45RA+CCR7+. This sequence was found in a young man in good health.

CDR3 sequence: CASSQGPGVYEQYF. The DNA sequence follows: TGCGCCAGCAGCCAAGGCCCAGGGGTGTACGAGCAGTACTTC. Recombination linked TRBV4-1 to TRBJ2-7; a tentative D call is TRBD1 (6 bases match). The germline V gene specifies MGHRA as CDR1 and YSYEKL as CDR2. V is clipped by 1 base and J by 4 bases, and the sequence between their germline boundaries is 11 bases long. The CDR3 spans 14 residues, from the cysteine through the phenylalanine. Only the CDR3 region is kept as DNA, spanning 42 bases read in frame from base 1.